This TCR beta chain is drawn from a study of blood T cell repertoires in COVID-19. Study-wide background: The United States, Italy and Spain were the sources of the acute and convalescent COVID-19 samples. T cells, B-cell-depleted T cells, or PBMCs supplied cDNA or gDNA.

Categorization into cohorts depended on clinical history that participants reported. Germline values: CDR1 SGHRS, CDR2 YFSETQ. The CDR3 spans 15 residues. Trimming pared 0 bases from V and 0 bases from J, leaving 8 bases between. Per the authors' pipeline: Amplified reference gene primers provided the basis for estimating nucleated cell counts. The method was immunoSEQ multiplex PCR; TCRdb's version includes in-frame clones alone and lacks a portion of them. The D gene and trimming were derived from the DNA, and the V and J assignments and clone size from that table. The table records roughly 200,000 clones, approximately 90% of them present only once.

The sample taken for sequencing was PBMCs or T cells enriched from blood (not recorded which). V and J are TRBV5-1 and TRBJ2-3, with a tentative D call TRBD1 (5 bases). The sequence came from a man aged 30 to 45 who had recovered from COVID-19. CDR3 DNA sequence: TGCGCCAGCAGCTTGGTGGCAGGGAGCACAGATACGCAGTATTTT. Translation: CASSLVAGSTDTQYF. Full variable domain (rest looked up from reference TRBV5-1 and TRBJ2-3): KAGVTQTPRYLIKTRGQQVTLSCSPISGHRSVSWYQQTPGQGLQFLFEYFSETQRNKGNFPGRFSGRQFSNSRSEMNVSTLELGDSALYLCASSLVAGSTDTQYFGPGTRLTVL.